Sequencing of this T cell receptor (beta chain) was carried out in a study of blood T cell repertoires in COVID-19. Study context: COVID-19 samples, acute and convalescent, were from the United States, Italy and Spain. The analysed material was cDNA or gDNA that came from T cells, B-cell-depleted T cells, or PBMCs.

Original processing notes: Researchers report that nucleated cell counts were estimated from reference gene primer amplification. Clones were sequenced by immunoSEQ multiplex PCR, and TCRdb holds only the in-frame ones, with some missing. The DNA gave D and trimming, while V, J and clone size come from that table. The repertoire holds more than 120,000 clones, around 90% seen once, with around 1.5% in the top ten. Material for sequencing was peripheral blood. The clonotype was recovered from a human donor in a cohort sampled during active COVID-19.

CDR3 residues: CASSQIGSTYEQYF. The CDR3 region has the DNA TGTGCCAGCAGCCAAATCGGGTCAACCTACGAGCAGTACTTC. This chain links TRBV3-1 (or the pseudogene TRBV3-2) with TRBJ2-7; D gene unclear. CDR1 is LGHDT, CDR2 YNNKEL, per germline (reference sequence). This CDR3 comprises 14 residues. V shed 2 bases and J shed 2 bases, with 10 bases lying between them.